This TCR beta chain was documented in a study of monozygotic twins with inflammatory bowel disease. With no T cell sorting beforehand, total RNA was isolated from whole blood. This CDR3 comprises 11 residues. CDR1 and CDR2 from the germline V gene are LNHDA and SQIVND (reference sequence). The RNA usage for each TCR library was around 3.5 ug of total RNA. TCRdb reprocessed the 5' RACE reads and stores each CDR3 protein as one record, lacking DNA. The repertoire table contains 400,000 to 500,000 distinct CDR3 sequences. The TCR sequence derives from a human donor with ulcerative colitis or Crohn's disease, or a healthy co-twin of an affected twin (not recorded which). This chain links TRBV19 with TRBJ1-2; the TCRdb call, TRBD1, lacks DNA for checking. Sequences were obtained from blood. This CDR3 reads CARTRRDGYTF.